This T cell receptor beta chain stems from a study of blood T cells in healthy people across ages. Study-level findings and limits: Estimated diversity, derived from one million T cells, was regarded as an underestimate.

In this sample, this clonotype turned up a few times. Its specificity is not known. The authors ran a second PCR of roughly 6 to 12 cycles using a sample-barcoded 5' primer and a J-beta primer mix. One entry per CDR3 protein, called by TCRdb with MiXCR from the 5' RACE reads. The sample has about 1,800,000 distinct CDR3 sequences, over 25% seen once. This receptor was taken from a woman in her twenties or thirties in good health. Input material: blood.

The CDR3 DNA reads as TGTGCCAGCGGGGGGGGAGACAGGGGAACAGATACGCAGTATTTT. Amino acids: CASGGGDRGTDTQYF. The genes are TRBV9 and TRBJ2-3, with D possibly TRBD1 on 8 matching bases. Germline CDR1 and CDR2: SGDLS and YYNGEE. There are 15 residues in the CDR3. Trimming stripped 7 bases from V and 3 bases from J, with 18 bases between. The variable domain in full, with the rest retrieved from reference TRBV9 and TRBJ2-3, is DSGVTQTPKHLITATGQRVTLRCSPRSGDLSVYWYQQSLDQGLQFLIQYYNGEERAKGNILERFSAQQFPDLHSELNLSSLELGDSALYFCASGGGDRGTDTQYFGPGTRLTVL.